This T cell receptor beta chain appears in the sequencing data of a study of blood T cell repertoires in COVID-19. Study at large: The origin of the acute and convalescent COVID-19 samples was the United States, Italy and Spain. In each case, the material was cDNA or gDNA derived from T cells, B-cell-depleted T cells, or PBMCs.

Source study methods: Counts of nucleated cells, estimated from reference gene primer amplification, were obtained. The data were produced by immunoSEQ multiplex PCR, yet TCRdb's version contains in-frame clones alone and is incomplete. V and J calls and clone size are copied from that table; D and trimming were computed from the DNA. The sample consists of tens of thousands of clones, about 83% of them appearing once. With V trimmed by 2 bases and J by 5 bases, 9 bases remained unmatched. The CDR3 totals 16 residues. Germline CDR1 and CDR2: SGHVS and FNYEAQ. The chain uses TRBV7-6 and TRBJ2-5; 9 bases match TRBD2. The sample was peripheral blood. This TCR came from a human donor in a cohort sampled during active COVID-19. The CDR3 nucleotides read TGTGCCAGCAGCTTATCCGCGGGGGGGCCGAGGGAGACCCAGTACTTC. Its protein is CASSLSAGGPRETQYF. The whole variable domain, remainder taken from reference TRBV7-6 and TRBJ2-5, is GAGVSQSPRYKVTKRGQDVALRCDPISGHVSLYWYRQALGQGPEFLTYFNYEAQQDKSGLPNDRFSAERPEGSISTLTIQRTEQRDSAMYRCASSLSAGGPRETQYFGPGTRLLVL.